The clone carrying this T cell receptor (beta chain) was counted only a few times. Its target is not known. These data originate in a study of spatial heterogeneity in lung cancer. Study in general: Fewer alpha-chain than beta-chain sequences were consistently detected. On average, each unique TCR and UMI combination appeared more than ten times in raw reads. Study conclusions and caveats: The number of expanded tumor alpha and beta chains correlated with mutation number.

Every TCR cDNA molecule bore a unique molecular identifier. TCRdb analysed the 5' RACE reads with MiXCR anew, one entry per CDR3 protein. The sample records about 4,700 distinct CDR3 sequences, approximately 22% being singletons. The time point here: sample taken at primary tumor resection. Sequencing covered unsorted whole RNA taken from tumor, nontumor lung or frozen PBMC. The TCR comes from a male donor with early-stage non-small cell lung cancer. The input for sequencing was lung tumor tissue, taken at surgery.

The CDR3 nucleotides are TGTGCCAGCAGCTTAGGGACAAATGAGCAGTTCTTC. Its translation: CASSLGTNEQFF. The rearrangement links TRBV11-2 to TRBJ2-1, with D perhaps TRBD1 (5 bases). Trimming took 1 base from V and 7 from J, leaving 5 bases between them. Germline V gene data show CDR1 as SGHAT and CDR2 as FQNNGV. This CDR3 has 12 amino acids.